The 2 T cell receptor beta chains below were found in one sample sequenced in a study of blood T cell repertoires in COVID-19. Profiled with immunoSEQ multiplex PCR; TCRdb holds only in-frame clones, not every one. The table has 150,000 or so clones, 83% seen once; the top ten hold approximately 4%. Sequencing was done on a sample of PBMCs or T cells enriched from blood (not recorded which). The receptor set was obtained from a woman aged 45-65 years in a cohort exposed to, infected with or recovered from COVID-19 (not recorded which).

This chain connects TRBV5-1 to TRBJ2-3; D is possibly TRBD2 (5 bases). This CDR3 region has 14 residues. Germline V lookup: CDR1 SGHRS, CDR2 YFSETQ. V dropped 2 bases and J dropped 2 bases, with 9 bases sitting between them. CDR3 DNA: TGCGCCAGCAGCTTAGACTACAACACAGATACGCAGTATTTT. Its protein is CASSLDYNTDTQYF.

This clone was observed a handful of times. The chain uses TRBV5-4 and TRBJ2-2, with TRBD1 identical over 8 bases. Germline CDR1 reads SGHNT; CDR2 reads YYREEE (reference sequence). The CDR3 is made up of 17 amino acids. V dropped 4 bases and J dropped 4; count of bases not matched to a gene: 12. CDR3 sequence: CASSPGQGIVSTGELFF. The CDR3 DNA sequence: TGTGCCAGCAGCCCCGGACAGGGCATAGTAAGCACCGGGGAGCTGTTTTTT.